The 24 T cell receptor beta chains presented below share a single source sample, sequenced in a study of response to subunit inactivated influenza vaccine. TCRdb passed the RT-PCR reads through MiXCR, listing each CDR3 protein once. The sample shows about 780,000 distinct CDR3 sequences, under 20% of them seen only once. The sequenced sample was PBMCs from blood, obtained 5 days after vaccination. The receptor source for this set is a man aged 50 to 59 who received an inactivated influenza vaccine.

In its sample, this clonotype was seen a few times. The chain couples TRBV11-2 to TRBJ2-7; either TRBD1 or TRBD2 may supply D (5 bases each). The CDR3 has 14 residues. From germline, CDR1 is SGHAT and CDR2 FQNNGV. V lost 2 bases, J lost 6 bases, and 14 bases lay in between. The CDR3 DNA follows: TGTGCCAGCAGCTTAACCGGGACGGCCACCGAGCAGTACTTC. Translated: CASSLTGTATEQYF.

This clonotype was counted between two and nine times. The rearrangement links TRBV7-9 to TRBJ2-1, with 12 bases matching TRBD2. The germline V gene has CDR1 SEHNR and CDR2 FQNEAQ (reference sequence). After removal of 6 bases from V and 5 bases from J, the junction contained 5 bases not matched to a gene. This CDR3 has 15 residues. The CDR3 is CASRDLAGGHNEQFF. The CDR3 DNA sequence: TGTGCCAGCAGGGATCTAGCGGGAGGGCACAATGAGCAGTTCTTC.

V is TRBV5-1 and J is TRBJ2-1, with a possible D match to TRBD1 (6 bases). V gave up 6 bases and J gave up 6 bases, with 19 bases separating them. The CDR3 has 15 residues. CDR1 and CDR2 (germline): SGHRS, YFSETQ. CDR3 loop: CASTLWQGNGNEQFF. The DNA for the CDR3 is TGCGCCAGCACCCTGTGGCAGGGGAACGGCAATGAGCAGTTCTTC.

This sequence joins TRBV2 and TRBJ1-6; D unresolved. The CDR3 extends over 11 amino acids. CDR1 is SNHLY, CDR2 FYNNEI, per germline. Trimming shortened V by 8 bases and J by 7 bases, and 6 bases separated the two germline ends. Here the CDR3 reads CASEQNSPLHF. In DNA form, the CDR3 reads TGTGCCAGCGAACAGAATTCACCCCTCCACTTT. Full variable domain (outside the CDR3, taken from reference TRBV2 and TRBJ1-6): EPEVTQTPSHQVTQMGQEVILRCVPISNHLYFYWYRQILGQKVEFLVSFYNNEISEKSEIFDDQFSVERPDGSNFTLKIRSTKLEDSAMYFCASEQNSPLHFGNGTRLTVT.

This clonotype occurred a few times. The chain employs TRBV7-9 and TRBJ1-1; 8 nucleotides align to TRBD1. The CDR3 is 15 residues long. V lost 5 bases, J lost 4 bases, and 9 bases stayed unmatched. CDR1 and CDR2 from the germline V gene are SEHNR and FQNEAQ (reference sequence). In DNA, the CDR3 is TGTGCCAGCAGCCCGAGGACAGGGCAGAGCACTGAAGCTTTCTTT. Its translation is CASSPRTGQSTEAFF.

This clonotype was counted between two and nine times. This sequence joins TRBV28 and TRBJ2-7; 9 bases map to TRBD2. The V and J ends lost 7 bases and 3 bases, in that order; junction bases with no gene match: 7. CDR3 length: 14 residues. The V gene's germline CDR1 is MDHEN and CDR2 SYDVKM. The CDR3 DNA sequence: TGTGCCAGCATGTCGAGCGGGAGGAACTACGAGCAGTACTTC. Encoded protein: CASMSSGRNYEQYF.

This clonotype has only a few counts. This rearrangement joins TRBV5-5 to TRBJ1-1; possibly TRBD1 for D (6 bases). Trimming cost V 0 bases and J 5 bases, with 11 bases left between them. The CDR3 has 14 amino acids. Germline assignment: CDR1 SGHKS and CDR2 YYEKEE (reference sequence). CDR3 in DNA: TGTGCCAGCAGCTTGGTGTGGGGGCGGACTGAAGCTTTCTTT. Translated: CASSLVWGRTEAFF.

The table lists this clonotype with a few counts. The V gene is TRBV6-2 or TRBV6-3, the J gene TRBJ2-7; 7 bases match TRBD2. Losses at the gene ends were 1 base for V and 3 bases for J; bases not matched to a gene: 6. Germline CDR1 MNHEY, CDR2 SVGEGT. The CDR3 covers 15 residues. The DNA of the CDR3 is TGTGCCAGCAGTTACTGGGCTAGCGGAGGCTACGAGCAGTACTTC. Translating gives CASSYWASGGYEQYF.

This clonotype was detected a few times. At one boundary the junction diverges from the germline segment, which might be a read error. The CDR3 here is CASSLGLQGSQETQYF. The CDR3 DNA follows: TGTGCTAGCAGCTTAGGTCTACAGGGATCCCAAGAGACCCAGTACTTC. This rearrangement joins TRBV7-7 to TRBJ2-5, with D possibly TRBD1 on 6 matching bases. Germline CDR1 is SSHAT and CDR2 is FNYEAQ (reference sequence). This CDR3 spans 16 amino acids. The variable domain in full, with the rest retrieved from reference TRBV7-7 and TRBJ2-5, is GAGVSQSPRYKVTKRGQDVTLRCDPISSHATLYWYQQALGQGPEFLTYFNYEAQPDKSGLPSDRFSAERPEGSISTLTIQRTEQRDSAMYRCASSLGLQGSQETQYFGPGTRLLVL.

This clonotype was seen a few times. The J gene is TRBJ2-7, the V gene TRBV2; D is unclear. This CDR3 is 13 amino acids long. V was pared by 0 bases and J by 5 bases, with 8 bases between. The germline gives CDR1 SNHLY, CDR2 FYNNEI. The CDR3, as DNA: TGTGCCAGCAGTGAAGCGGGTTTCCACGAGCAGTACTTC. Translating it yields CASSEAGFHEQYF.

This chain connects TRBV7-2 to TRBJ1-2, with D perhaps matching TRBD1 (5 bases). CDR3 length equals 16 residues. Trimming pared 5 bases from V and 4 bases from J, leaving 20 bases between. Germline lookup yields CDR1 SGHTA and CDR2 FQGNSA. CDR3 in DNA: TGTGCCAGCAGCGTTAGCGGGGGAGCCGGATTCTATGGCTACACCTTC. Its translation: CASSVSGGAGFYGYTF.

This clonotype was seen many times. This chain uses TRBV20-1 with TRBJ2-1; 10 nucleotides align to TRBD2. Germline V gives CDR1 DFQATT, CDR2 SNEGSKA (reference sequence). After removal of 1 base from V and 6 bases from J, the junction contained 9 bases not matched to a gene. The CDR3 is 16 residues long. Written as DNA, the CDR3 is TGCAGTGCTAGAGTTCCCCTAGCGGGAGTAGGCAATGAGCAGTTCTTC. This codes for CSARVPLAGVGNEQFF.

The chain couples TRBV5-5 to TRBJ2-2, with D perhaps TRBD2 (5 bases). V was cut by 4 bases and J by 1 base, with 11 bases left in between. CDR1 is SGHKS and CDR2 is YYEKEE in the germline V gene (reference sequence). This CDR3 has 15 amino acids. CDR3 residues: CASSTRTENTGELFF. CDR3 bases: TGTGCCAGCAGCACCCGGACTGAGAACACCGGGGAGCTGTTTTTT.

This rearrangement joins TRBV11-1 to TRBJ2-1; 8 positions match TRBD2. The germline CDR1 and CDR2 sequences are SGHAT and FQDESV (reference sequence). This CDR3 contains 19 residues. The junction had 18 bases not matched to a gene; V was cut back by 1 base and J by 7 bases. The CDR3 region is CASSLVTSPGAGGRNEQFF. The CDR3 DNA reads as TGTGCCAGCAGCTTAGTGACTAGTCCGGGGGCGGGAGGTCGTAATGAGCAGTTCTTC. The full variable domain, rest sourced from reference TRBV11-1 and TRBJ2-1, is EAEVAQSPRYKITEKSQAVAFWCDPISGHATLYWYRQILGQGPELLVQFQDESVVDDSQLPKDRFSAERLKGVDSTLKIQPAELGDSAMYLCASSLVTSPGAGGRNEQFFGPGTRLTVL.

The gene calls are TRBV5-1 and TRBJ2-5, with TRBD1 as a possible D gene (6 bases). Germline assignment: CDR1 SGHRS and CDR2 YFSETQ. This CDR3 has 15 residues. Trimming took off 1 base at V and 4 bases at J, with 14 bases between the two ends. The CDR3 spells CASSLTGPNRETQYF. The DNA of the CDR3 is TGCGCCAGCAGCTTGACAGGGCCGAATCGAGAGACCCAGTACTTC. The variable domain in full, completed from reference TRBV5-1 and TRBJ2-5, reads KAGVTQTPRYLIKTRGQQVTLSCSPISGHRSVSWYQQTPGQGLQFLFEYFSETQRNKGNFPGRFSGRQFSNSRSEMNVSTLELGDSALYLCASSLTGPNRETQYFGPGTRLLVL.

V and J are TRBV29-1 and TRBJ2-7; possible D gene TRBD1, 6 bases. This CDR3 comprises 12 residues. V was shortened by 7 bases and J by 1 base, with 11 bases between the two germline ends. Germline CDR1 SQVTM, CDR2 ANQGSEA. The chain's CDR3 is CSATGYSYEQYF. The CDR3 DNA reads TGCAGCGCCACAGGGTATTCCTACGAGCAGTACTTC.

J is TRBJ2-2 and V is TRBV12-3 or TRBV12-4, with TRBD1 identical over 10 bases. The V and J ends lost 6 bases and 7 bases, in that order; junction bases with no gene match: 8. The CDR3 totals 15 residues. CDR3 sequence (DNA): TGTGCCAGCAGAGGGACAGGGGAGGGGAACGGGGAGCTGTTTTTT. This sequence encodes CASRGTGEGNGELFF.

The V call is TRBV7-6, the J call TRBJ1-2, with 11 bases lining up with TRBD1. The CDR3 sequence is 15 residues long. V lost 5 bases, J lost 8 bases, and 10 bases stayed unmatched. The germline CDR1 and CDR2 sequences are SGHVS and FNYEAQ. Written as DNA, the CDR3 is TGTGCCAGCAGCCTGGCCGGGACAGGGGGGAGAGGCTACACCTTC. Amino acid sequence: CASSLAGTGGRGYTF.

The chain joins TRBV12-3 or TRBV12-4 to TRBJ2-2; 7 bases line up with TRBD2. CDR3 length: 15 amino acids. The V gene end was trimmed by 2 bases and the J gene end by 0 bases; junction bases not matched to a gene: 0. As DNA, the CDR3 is TGTGCCAGCAGTTTACGGGGGGCGAACACCGGGGAGCTGTTTTTT. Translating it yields CASSLRGANTGELFF.

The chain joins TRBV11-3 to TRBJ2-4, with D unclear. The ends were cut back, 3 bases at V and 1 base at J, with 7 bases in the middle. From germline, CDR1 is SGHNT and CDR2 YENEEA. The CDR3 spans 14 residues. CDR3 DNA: TGTGCCAGCAGCTTTGGGGTGGCCAAAAACATTCAGTACTTC. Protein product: CASSFGVAKNIQYF. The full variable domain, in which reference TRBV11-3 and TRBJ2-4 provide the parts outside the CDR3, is EAGVVQSPRYKIIEKKQPVAFWCNPISGHNTLYWYLQNLGQGPELLIRYENEEAVDDSQLPKDRFSAERLKGVDSTLKIQPAELGDSAVYLCASSFGVAKNIQYFGAGTRLSVL.

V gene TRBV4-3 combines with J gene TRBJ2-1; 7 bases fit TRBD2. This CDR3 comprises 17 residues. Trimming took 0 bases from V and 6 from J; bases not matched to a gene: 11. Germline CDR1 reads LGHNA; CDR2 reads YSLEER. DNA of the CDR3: TGCGCCAGCAGCCAAGATATCAGAGCGGGAACTGGCAATGAGCAGTTCTTC. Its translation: CASSQDIRAGTGNEQFF.

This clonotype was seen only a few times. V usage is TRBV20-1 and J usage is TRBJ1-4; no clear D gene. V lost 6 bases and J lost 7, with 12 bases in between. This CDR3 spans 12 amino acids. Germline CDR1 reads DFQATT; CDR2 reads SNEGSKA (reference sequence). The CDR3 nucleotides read TGCAGTGCCCGAAACTTGGGTGAAAAACTGTTTTTT. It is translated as CSARNLGEKLFF.

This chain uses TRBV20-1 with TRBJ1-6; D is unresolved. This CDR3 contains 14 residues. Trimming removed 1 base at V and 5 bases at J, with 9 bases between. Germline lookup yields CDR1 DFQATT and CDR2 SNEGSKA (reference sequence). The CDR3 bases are TGCAGTGCTAGAGTAGGTTCGGATAATTCACCCCTCCACTTT. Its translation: CSARVGSDNSPLHF.

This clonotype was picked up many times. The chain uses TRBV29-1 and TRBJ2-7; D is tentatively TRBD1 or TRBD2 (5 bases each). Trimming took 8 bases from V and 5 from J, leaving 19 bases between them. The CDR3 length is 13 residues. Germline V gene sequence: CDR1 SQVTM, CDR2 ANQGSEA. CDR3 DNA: TGCAGCTATGAGGGTTTGGAGGACAACGAGCAGTACTTC. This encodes CSYEGLEDNEQYF.